A single sample gave rise to the 20 T cell receptor beta chains below, sequenced in a study of Ad26.COV2.S vaccination and SARS-CoV-2 variants. Here immunoSEQ multiplex PCR was the method, and the copy in TCRdb shows in-frame clones only, minus some. The data hold some 250,000 clones, with around nine tenths observed a single time. Treatment given: about 20 received Ad26.COV2.S at low or high dose, single or two shots; roughly 5 received placebo; per-sample allocation not given. Sampling took place 63 days after the first vaccine or placebo injection. The input for sequencing was peripheral blood, taken in a trial of Ad26.COV2.S vaccine versus placebo. All receptors derive from a person between 18 and 60 years old who received the Ad26.COV2.S COVID-19 vaccine or a placebo.

In this sample, this clone turned up a few times. This rearrangement joins TRBV13 to TRBJ1-2; TRBD1 aligns across 10 bases. V was pared by 1 base and J by 4 bases, with 3 bases of the junction left unmatched. CDR1 PRHDT and CDR2 FYEKMQ come from the germline V gene (reference sequence). This CDR3 comprises 15 residues. The CDR3: CASSLVGQGGYGYTF. The CDR3, as DNA: TGTGCCAGCAGCTTAGTCGGACAGGGGGGCTATGGCTACACCTTC.

The chain combines TRBV13 with TRBJ2-3, with 9 bases that match TRBD2. CDR3 length equals 17 residues. In germline, CDR1 is PRHDT, CDR2 FYEKMQ (reference sequence). V gave up 4 bases and J gave up 5 bases; unmatched junction bases: 13. The CDR3 is CASSSQGSSGDLDTQYF. The CDR3 nucleotides read TGTGCCAGCAGCTCCCAGGGGTCTAGCGGGGACCTAGATACGCAGTATTTT. The full variable domain, rest sourced from reference TRBV13 and TRBJ2-3, is AAGVIQSPRHLIKEKRETATLKCYPIPRHDTVYWYQQGPGQDPQFLISFYEKMQSDKGSIPDRFSAQQFSDYHSELNMSSLELGDSALYFCASSSQGSSGDLDTQYFGPGTRLTVL.

The gene calls are TRBV30 and TRBJ2-7; no firm D call. The V gene's germline CDR1 is GTSNPN and CDR2 SVGIG (reference sequence). This CDR3 contains 13 residues. The V end was cut by 1 base, the J end by 5 bases, with 12 bases between. CDR3 amino acids: CAWSARRVHEQYF. The CDR3 DNA is TGTGCCTGGAGTGCACGAAGGGTCCACGAGCAGTACTTC.

This chain connects TRBV28 to TRBJ1-2; 7 bases are a match to TRBD1. The ends lost 5 bases at V and 7 bases at J; junction bases unmatched: 13. Germline CDR1 reads MDHEN; CDR2 reads SYDVKM. The CDR3 spans 15 residues. CDR3 in DNA: TGTGCCAGCAGTCATACGGACAGGCCGAAAGTTGGCTACACCTTC. It translates to CASSHTDRPKVGYTF.

The rearrangement joins TRBV24-1 to TRBJ2-2; 7 bases are a match to TRBD1. J was trimmed by 4 bases and V by 7 bases; bases with no gene match: 5. From germline, CDR1 is KGHDR and CDR2 SFDVKD. There are 14 residues in the CDR3. The DNA for the CDR3 is TGTGCCACCAGGGAGACAGGGATCACCGGGGAGCTGTTTTTT. Its protein is CATRETGITGELFF.

The chain combines TRBV19 with TRBJ1-3, with D possibly matching TRBD1 (6 bases). V lost 5 bases and J 7 bases, leaving 15 bases between the germline ends. Germline CDR1 is LNHDA and CDR2 is SQIVND (reference sequence). This CDR3 region has 14 residues. Written as DNA, the CDR3 is TGTGCCAGTAGTTTACAGGGTAGTCGGAACACCATATATTTT. Translation gives CASSLQGSRNTIYF.

The V gene is TRBV18, the J gene TRBJ1-2; 7 bases are a match to TRBD1. The germline gives CDR1 KGHSH, CDR2 LQKENI. V gave up 5 bases and J gave up 7 bases; unmatched junction bases: 4. This CDR3 is 12 amino acids long. The CDR3 nucleotides are TGTGCCAGCTCAGACAGGGTCAGTGGCTACACCTTC. Its translation is CASSDRVSGYTF.

The chain employs TRBV30 and TRBJ1-1; no clear D. Germline lookup yields CDR1 GTSNPN and CDR2 SVGIG (reference sequence). CDR3 length: 10 amino acids. The V gene lost 4 bases and the J gene lost 5 bases, with 5 bases spanning the gap. The CDR3 nucleotides are TGTGCCTGGATACAAACTGAAGCTTTCTTT. Translation gives CAWIQTEAFF.

The chain is built from TRBV2 and TRBJ2-3; TRBD2 aligns across 7 bases. Looked up from germline, CDR1 is SNHLY and CDR2 is FYNNEI. The CDR3 runs 11 residues. The CDR3: CASAGADTQYF. In nucleotides, the CDR3 is TGTGCTTCGGCGGGGGCAGATACGCAGTATTTT.

This chain joins TRBV27 and TRBJ1-6, with a possible D match to TRBD1 (5 bases). The CDR3 spans 16 residues. Germline CDR1 MNHEY, CDR2 SMNVEV (reference sequence). Deletions cut 5 bases from V and 1 base from J, with 12 bases between. The CDR3 sequence is CASSPQWTSYNSPLHF. DNA of the CDR3: TGTGCCAGCAGTCCACAATGGACATCCTATAATTCACCCCTCCACTTT.

The rearrangement joins TRBV29-1 to TRBJ2-2, with D possibly being TRBD2 (5 bases). V lost 4 bases and J lost 6, with 12 bases in between. Germline lookup yields CDR1 SQVTM and CDR2 ANQGSEA. The CDR3 totals 13 residues. DNA of the CDR3: TGCAGCGTTGCCGTAACTAGTCCCGGGGAGCTGTTTTTT. As protein: CSVAVTSPGELFF.

The chain combines TRBV5-1 with TRBJ2-3; 12 bases map to TRBD2. The CDR3 loop spans 15 amino acids. Per germline, CDR1 SGHRS and CDR2 YFSETQ. V was pared by 6 bases and J by 4 bases, with 6 bases of the junction left unmatched. The CDR3 spells CASKRTSGVSDTQYF. The CDR3 bases are TGCGCCAGCAAAAGGACTAGCGGGGTCTCAGATACGCAGTATTTT. Full variable domain (rest looked up from reference TRBV5-1 and TRBJ2-3): KAGVTQTPRYLIKTRGQQVTLSCSPISGHRSVSWYQQTPGQGLQFLFEYFSETQRNKGNFPGRFSGRQFSNSRSEMNVSTLELGDSALYLCASKRTSGVSDTQYFGPGTRLTVL.

The genes are TRBV3-1 (or the pseudogene TRBV3-2) and TRBJ1-3; D ambiguous. Germline CDR1 is LGHDT and CDR2 is YNNKEL (reference sequence). The ends were cut back, 6 bases at V and 2 bases at J, with 14 bases in the middle. The CDR3 spans 15 residues. Here the CDR3 DNA reads TGTGCCAGCAGGCCGGTCGGACGTACTGGAAACACCATATATTTT. It is translated as CASRPVGRTGNTIYF.

V is TRBV3-1 (or the pseudogene TRBV3-2) and J is TRBJ1-4; 9 bases agree with TRBD1. CDR3 length: 16 amino acids. Per the germline V gene, CDR1 is LGHDT and CDR2 is YNNKEL (reference sequence). Trimming cost V 1 base and J 7 bases; bases outside gene matches: 7. In DNA, the CDR3 is TGTGCCAGCAGCCAAGCGGCCGGGACAGGGAGTGAAAAACTGTTTTTT. Translated: CASSQAAGTGSEKLFF.

The chain is built from TRBV3-1 (or the pseudogene TRBV3-2) and TRBJ2-1, with D possibly matching TRBD2 (5 bases). The V end was cut by 6 bases, the J end by 2 bases, with 20 bases between. The CDR3 runs 17 residues. Germline V CDR1 and CDR2: LGHDT, YNNKEL (reference sequence). Here the CDR3 reads CASRRNTGERTYNEQFF. CDR3 DNA: TGTGCCAGCAGGCGGAATACTGGGGAGCGGACCTACAATGAGCAGTTCTTC.

The J gene is TRBJ1-1, the V gene TRBV7-9, with D hard to call. This CDR3 is built from 13 residues. Between the trimmed V and J ends, which lost 2 bases and 4 bases, there was a span of 8 bases. Germline V CDR1 and CDR2: SEHNR, FQNEAQ (reference sequence). In DNA, the CDR3 is TGTGCCAGCAGCTTATCGTTCTTCACTGAAGCTTTCTTT. Encoded protein: CASSLSFFTEAFF.

This rearrangement joins TRBV13 to TRBJ1-2; D gene unclear. V was pared by 1 base and J by 6 bases, with 12 bases between. Per the germline V gene, CDR1 is PRHDT and CDR2 is FYEKMQ (reference sequence). The CDR3 covers 14 residues. CDR3 DNA: TGTGCCAGCAGCTTAGTATCGTCGATACATGGCTACACCTTC. Amino acid sequence: CASSLVSSIHGYTF.

The chain couples TRBV9 to TRBJ2-7, with 7 bases matching TRBD2. The ends lost 0 bases at V and 3 bases at J; junction bases unmatched: 3. Germline V gene data show CDR1 as SGDLS and CDR2 as YYNGEE. CDR3 size: 14 residues. The DNA of the CDR3 is TGTGCCAGCAGCGTAGCTCCTAGCGGCTACGAGCAGTACTTC. Its protein product is CASSVAPSGYEQYF.

This chain uses TRBV19 with TRBJ1-2, with D unresolved. This CDR3 comprises 16 residues. Germline values: CDR1 LNHDA, CDR2 SQIVND (reference sequence). V was cut by 0 bases and J by 0 bases, with 11 bases left in between. The CDR3 spells CASSIDHPIANYGYTF. The CDR3, as DNA: TGTGCCAGTAGTATAGATCATCCCATCGCTAACTATGGCTACACCTTC. The full variable domain, completed using reference TRBV19 and TRBJ1-2, is DGGITQSPKYLFRKEGQNVTLSCEQNLNHDAMYWYRQDPGQGLRLIYYSQIVNDFQKGDIAEGYSVSREKKESFPLTVTSAQKNPTAFYLCASSIDHPIANYGYTFGSGTRLTVV.

The chain is built from TRBV29-1 and TRBJ2-2, with D perhaps matching TRBD1 (5 bases). This CDR3 spans 13 amino acids. Trimming removed 7 bases from V and 3 bases from J, with 12 bases in between. From germline, CDR1 is SQVTM and CDR2 ANQGSEA. CDR3 nucleotide sequence: TGCAGCGGTGGCCTGACAGACACCGGGGAGCTGTTTTTT. This gives the protein CSGGLTDTGELFF.